Sequencing of this TCR beta chain was carried out in a study of shared clonotypes between healthy human individuals. CDR1 and CDR2 (germline): ENHRY, SYGVKD. This CDR3 spans 18 amino acids. Between the trimmed V and J ends, which lost 2 bases and 2 bases, there was a span of 16 bases. This clone was seen only once. Its antigen remains unidentified. Assay: immunoSEQ multiplex PCR; the TCRdb copy retains only in-frame clones and omits some. The sample has roughly 2.1 million clones, around 93% seen once. Naive CD8 cells, CD45RO-negative and positively selected for CCR7, excluded terminally differentiated effector memory CD45RA+ cells. Notes on the study in general: It was only blood that was sampled, and tissue repertoires likely differ.

The receptor's source is a man younger than 35 in good health. Some clones in this sample may be carry-over from other donors' samples. The chain links TRBV10-3 to TRBJ2-6; maybe TRBD2 (6 bases). The sample was naive CD8+ T cells from PBMCs. The CDR3 DNA follows: TGTGCCATCAGTGAGCGTCGGCCGGGGGTAACTGGGGCCAACGTCCTGACTTTC. Amino acids: CAISERRPGVTGANVLTF.